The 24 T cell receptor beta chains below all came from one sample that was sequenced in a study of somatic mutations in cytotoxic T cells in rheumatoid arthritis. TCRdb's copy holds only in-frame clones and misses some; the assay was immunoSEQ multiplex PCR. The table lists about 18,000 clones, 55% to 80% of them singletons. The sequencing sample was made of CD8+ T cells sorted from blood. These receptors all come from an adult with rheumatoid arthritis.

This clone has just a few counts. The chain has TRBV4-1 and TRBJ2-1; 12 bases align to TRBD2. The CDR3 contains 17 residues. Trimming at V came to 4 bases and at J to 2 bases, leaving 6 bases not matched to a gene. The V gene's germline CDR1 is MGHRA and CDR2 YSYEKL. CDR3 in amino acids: CASSPFASGGAYNEQFF. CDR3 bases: TGCGCCAGCAGCCCCTTTGCTAGCGGGGGGGCCTACAATGAGCAGTTCTTC.

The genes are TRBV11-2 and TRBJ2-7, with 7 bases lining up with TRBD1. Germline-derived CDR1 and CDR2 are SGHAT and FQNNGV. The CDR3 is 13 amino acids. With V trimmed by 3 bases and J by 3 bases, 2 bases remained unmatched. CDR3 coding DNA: TGTGCCAGCAGCTTTGACAGGGACTACGAGCAGTACTTC. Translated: CASSFDRDYEQYF.

The CDR3 coding sequence is TGTGCCAGCAGCTTGGGGGGGCCCGGGGAGCTGTTTTTT. Amino acids: CASSLGGPGELFF. The rearrangement uses TRBV5-6 and TRBJ2-2; TRBD1 is a possible D gene (6 bases). Germline CDR1 SGHDT, CDR2 YYEEEE. This CDR3 spans 13 amino acids. Trimming cost V 0 bases and J 6 bases, with 6 bases left between them. The whole variable domain, filled in from reference TRBV5-6 and TRBJ2-2, reads DAGVTQSPTHLIKTRGQQVTLRCSPKSGHDTVSWYQQALGQGPQFIFQYYEEEERQRGNFPDRFSGHQFPNYSSELNVNALLLGDSALYLCASSLGGPGELFFGEGSRLTVL.

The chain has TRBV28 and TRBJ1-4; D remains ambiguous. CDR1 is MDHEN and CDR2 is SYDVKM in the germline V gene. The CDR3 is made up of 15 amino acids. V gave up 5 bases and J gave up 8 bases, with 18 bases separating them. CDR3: CASSPPTETEEKLFF. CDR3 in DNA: TGTGCCAGCAGTCCCCCGACGGAAACGGAAGAAAAACTGTTTTTT.

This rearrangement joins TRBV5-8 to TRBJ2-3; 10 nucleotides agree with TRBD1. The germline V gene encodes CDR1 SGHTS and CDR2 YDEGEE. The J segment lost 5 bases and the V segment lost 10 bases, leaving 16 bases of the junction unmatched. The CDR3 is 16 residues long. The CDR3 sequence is CASPWGTGQGLDTQYF. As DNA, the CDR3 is TGTGCCTCACCCTGGGGAACGGGACAGGGGTTAGATACGCAGTATTTT.

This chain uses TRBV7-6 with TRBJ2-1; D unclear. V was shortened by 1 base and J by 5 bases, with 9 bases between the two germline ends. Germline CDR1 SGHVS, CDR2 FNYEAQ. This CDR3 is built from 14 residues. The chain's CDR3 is CASSLEGTDNEQFF. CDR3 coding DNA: TGTGCCAGCAGCTTAGAGGGTACTGACAATGAGCAGTTCTTC.

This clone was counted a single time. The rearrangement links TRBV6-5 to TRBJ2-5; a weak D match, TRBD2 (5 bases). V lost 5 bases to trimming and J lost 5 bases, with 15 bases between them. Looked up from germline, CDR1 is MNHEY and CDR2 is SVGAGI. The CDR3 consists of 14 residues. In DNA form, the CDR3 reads TGTGCCAGCAGTGGAGGACTGCCTTGGGAGACCCAGTACTTC. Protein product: CASSGGLPWETQYF.

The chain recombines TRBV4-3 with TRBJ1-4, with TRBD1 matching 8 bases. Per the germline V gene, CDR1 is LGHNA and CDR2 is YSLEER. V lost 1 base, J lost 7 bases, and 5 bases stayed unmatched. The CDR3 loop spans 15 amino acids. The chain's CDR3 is CASSQGGQGSEKLFF. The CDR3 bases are TGCGCCAGCAGCCAAGGAGGACAGGGTAGTGAAAAACTGTTTTTT.

CDR3 coding DNA: TGTGCCAGCAGTGAATCTCCTAGTAGCACCGGGGAGCTGTTTTTT. Its protein product is CASSESPSSTGELFF. V gene TRBV25-1 combines with J gene TRBJ2-2; D not resolved. The V and J ends lost 1 base and 4 bases respectively, with 10 bases between them. The CDR3 contains 15 residues. Germline-derived CDR1 and CDR2 are MGHDK and SYGVNS.

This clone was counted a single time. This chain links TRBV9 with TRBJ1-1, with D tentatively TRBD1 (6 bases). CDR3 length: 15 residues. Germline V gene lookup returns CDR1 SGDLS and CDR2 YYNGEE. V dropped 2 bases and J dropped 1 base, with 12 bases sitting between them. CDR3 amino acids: CASSVWDTSNTEAFF. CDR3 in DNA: TGTGCCAGCAGCGTCTGGGACACCTCGAACACTGAAGCTTTCTTT.

CDR3 DNA: TGTGCCAGCAGTCCAGACTGGCGGGGTCGGGATACGCAGTATTTT. Residues: CASSPDWRGRDTQYF. This chain links TRBV27 with TRBJ2-3, with D perhaps TRBD2 (6 bases). Germline assignment: CDR1 MNHEY and CDR2 SMNVEV (reference sequence). This CDR3 is 15 amino acids long. V was cut by 5 bases and J by 6 bases, with 18 bases left in between.

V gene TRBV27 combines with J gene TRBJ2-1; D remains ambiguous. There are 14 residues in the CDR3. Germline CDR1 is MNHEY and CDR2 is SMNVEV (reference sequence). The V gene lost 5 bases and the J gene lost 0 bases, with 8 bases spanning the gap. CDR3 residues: CASSPLSSYNEQFF. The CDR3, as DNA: TGTGCCAGCAGTCCCCTTAGCTCCTACAATGAGCAGTTCTTC.

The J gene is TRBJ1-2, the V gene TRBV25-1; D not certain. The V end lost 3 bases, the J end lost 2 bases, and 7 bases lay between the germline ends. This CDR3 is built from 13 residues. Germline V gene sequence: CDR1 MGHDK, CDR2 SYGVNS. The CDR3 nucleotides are TGTGCCAGCAGTGATACTGGGAACTATGGCTACACCTTC. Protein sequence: CASSDTGNYGYTF.

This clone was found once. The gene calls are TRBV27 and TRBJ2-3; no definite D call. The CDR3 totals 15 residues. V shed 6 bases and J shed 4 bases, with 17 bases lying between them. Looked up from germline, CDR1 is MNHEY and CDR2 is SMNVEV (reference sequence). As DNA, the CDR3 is TGTGCCAGCAGCCCTTCAAGCCCGACCCCAGATACGCAGTATTTT. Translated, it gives CASSPSSPTPDTQYF.

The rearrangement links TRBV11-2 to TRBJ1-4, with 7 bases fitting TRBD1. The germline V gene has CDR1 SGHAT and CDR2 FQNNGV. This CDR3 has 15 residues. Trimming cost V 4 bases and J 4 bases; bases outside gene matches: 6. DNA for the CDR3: TGTGCCAGCAGCTCCGACAGGGCCGTTAATGAAAAACTGTTTTTT. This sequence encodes CASSSDRAVNEKLFF.

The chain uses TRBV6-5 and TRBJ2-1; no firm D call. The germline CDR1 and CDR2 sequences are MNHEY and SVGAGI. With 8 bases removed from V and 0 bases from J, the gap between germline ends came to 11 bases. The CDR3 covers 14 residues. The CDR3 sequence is CASSFRSSYNEQFF. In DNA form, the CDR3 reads TGTGCCAGCTCCTTCAGGAGCTCCTACAATGAGCAGTTCTTC.

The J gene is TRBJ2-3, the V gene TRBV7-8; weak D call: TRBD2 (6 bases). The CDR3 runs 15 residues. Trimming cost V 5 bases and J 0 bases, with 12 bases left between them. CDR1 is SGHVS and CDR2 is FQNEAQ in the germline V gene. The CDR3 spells CASSRGASSTDTQYF. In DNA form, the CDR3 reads TGTGCCAGCAGCCGCGGGGCTTCTAGCACAGATACGCAGTATTTT.

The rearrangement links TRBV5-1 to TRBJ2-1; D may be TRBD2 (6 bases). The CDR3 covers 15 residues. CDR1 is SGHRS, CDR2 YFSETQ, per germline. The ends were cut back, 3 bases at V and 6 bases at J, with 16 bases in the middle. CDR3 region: CASSSRDSSFNEQFF. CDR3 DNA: TGCGCCAGCAGCTCCCGGGACTCCAGTTTCAATGAGCAGTTCTTC.

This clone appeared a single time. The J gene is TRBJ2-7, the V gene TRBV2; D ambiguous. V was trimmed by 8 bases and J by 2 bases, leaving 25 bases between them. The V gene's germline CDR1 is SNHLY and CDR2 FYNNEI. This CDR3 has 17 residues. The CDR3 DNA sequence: TGTGCCAGCTTAAAAACTGTGGGCAGCGCCACTACCTACGAGCAGTACTTC. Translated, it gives CASLKTVGSATTYEQYF.

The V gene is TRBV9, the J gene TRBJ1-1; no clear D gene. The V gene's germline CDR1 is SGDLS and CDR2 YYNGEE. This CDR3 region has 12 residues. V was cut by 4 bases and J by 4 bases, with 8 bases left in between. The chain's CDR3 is CASSLKGTEAFF. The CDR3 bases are TGTGCCAGCAGCCTCAAAGGCACTGAAGCTTTCTTT.

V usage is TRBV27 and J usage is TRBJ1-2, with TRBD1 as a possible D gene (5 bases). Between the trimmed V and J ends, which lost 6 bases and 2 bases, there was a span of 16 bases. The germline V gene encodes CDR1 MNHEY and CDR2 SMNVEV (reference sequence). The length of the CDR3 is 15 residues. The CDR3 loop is CASRAPGGRNYGYTF. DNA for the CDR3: TGTGCCAGCAGGGCCCCCGGGGGGAGGAACTATGGCTACACCTTC.

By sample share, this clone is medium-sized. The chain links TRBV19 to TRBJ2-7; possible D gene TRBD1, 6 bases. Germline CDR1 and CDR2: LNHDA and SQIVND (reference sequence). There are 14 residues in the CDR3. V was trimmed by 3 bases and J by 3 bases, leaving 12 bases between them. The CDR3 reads CASSMDGTSYEQYF. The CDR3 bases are TGTGCCAGTAGTATGGACGGGACAAGCTACGAGCAGTACTTC.

The CDR3 here is CASSIYGMNTEAFF. Written as DNA, the CDR3 is TGTGCCAGTAGTATTTATGGGATGAACACTGAAGCTTTCTTT. V is TRBV19 and J is TRBJ1-1; no clear D. The CDR3 has 14 amino acids. Germline-derived CDR1 and CDR2 are LNHDA and SQIVND (reference sequence). The germline V and J ends were trimmed by 3 bases and 0 bases, with 8 bases remaining between them.

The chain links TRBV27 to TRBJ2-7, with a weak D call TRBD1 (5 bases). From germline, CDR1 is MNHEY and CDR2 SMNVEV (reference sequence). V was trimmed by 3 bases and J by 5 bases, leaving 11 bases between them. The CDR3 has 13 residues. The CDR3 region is CASSFWQGDEQYF. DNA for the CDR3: TGTGCCAGCAGTTTCTGGCAGGGTGACGAGCAGTACTTC.